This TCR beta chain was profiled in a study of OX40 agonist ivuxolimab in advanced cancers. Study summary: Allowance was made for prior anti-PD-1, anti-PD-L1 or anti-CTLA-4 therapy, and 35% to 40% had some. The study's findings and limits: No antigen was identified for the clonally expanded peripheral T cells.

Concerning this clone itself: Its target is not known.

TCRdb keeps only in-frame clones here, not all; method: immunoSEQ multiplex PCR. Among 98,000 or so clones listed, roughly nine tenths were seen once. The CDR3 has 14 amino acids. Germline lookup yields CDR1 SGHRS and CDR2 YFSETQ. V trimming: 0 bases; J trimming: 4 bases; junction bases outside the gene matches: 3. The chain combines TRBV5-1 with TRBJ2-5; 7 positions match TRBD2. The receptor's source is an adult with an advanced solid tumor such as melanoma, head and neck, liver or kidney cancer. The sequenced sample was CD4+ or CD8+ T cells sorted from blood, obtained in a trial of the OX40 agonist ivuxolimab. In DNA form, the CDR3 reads TGCGCCAGCAGCTTGGCCAGGGAGGGAGAGACCCAGTACTTC. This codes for CASSLAREGETQYF.